Shown below are 3 T cell receptor beta chains from a single sample sequenced in a study of graft-versus-host responses after intestinal transplantation. Method: immunoSEQ multiplex PCR; TCRdb's copy keeps in-frame clones and lacks some. The top ten hold roughly 1.5% of the sample, which has about 8,300 clones, roughly 92% seen once. Specimen: PBMCs, collected about 30 days after intestinal transplant. These receptors were collected from a human patient who received an intestinal transplant, so some T cells may come from the graft donor.

The chain links TRBV7-9 to TRBJ1-3; 7 bases line up with TRBD1. The J segment lost 4 bases and the V segment lost 3 bases, leaving 6 bases of the junction unmatched. The CDR3 spans 15 residues. Looked up from germline, CDR1 is SEHNR and CDR2 is FQNEAQ (reference sequence). CDR3 region: CASSLDRMGGNTIYF. The DNA for the CDR3 is TGTGCCAGCAGCTTGGACAGGATGGGCGGAAACACCATATATTTT.

V gene TRBV29-1 combines with J gene TRBJ1-1; perhaps TRBD1 as D (6 bases). V lost 0 bases, J lost 6 bases, and 11 bases lay in between. The CDR3 consists of 13 residues. CDR1 is SQVTM and CDR2 is ANQGSEA in the germline V gene. The CDR3 bases are TGCAGCGTTGAAGAAGGGGGTTTTGCTGAAGCTTTCTTT. It encodes CSVEEGGFAEAFF.

The rearrangement links TRBV19 to TRBJ2-3; D unclear. Trimming left V 9 bases short and J 0 bases short, with 16 bases between. CDR3 length: 15 residues. The germline V gene encodes CDR1 LNHDA and CDR2 SQIVND (reference sequence). CDR3 in DNA: TGTGCCAGCAATGATGACGGCTTTAGCACAGATACGCAGTATTTT. Amino acid sequence: CASNDDGFSTDTQYF.